The entry below describes one T cell receptor (beta chain). The data were produced by immunoSEQ multiplex PCR, yet TCRdb's version contains in-frame clones alone and is incomplete. The table has 130,000 or so clones, about 88% seen once. This specimen comes from a study of control samples from healthy donors and cancer patients. V lost 10 bases and J lost 6, with 13 bases in between. Germline lookup yields CDR1 ENHRY and CDR2 SYGVKD. The CDR3 is made up of 13 amino acids. The sample comprised blood. The clonotype was recovered from a man between 45 and 60 years old in good health. The J gene is TRBJ1-6, the V gene TRBV10-3; no clear D gene. The CDR3 coding sequence is TGTGCCAGCAAACGGGAGCCTAATTCACCCCTCCACTTT. It codes for CASKREPNSPLHF.